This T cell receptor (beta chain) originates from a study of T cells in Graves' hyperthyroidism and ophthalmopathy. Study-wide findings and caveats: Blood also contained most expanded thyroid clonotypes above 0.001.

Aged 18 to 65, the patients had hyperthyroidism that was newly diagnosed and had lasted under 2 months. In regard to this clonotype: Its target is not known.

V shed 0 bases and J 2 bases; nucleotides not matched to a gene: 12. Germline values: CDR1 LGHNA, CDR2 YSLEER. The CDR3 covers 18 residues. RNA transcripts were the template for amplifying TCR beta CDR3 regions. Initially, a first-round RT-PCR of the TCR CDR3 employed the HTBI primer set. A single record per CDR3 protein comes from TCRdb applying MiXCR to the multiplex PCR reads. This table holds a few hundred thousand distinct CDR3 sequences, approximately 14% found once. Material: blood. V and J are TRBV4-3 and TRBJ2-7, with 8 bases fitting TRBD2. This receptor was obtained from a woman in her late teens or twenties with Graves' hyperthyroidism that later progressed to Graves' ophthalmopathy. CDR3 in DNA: TGCGCCAGCAGCCAAGATCCCCCGCTTAGCGGGGCGCCCTACGAGCAGTACTTC. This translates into CASSQDPPLSGAPYEQYF.